The T cell receptor (beta chain) described here comes from a study of T cell responses to AZD1222 COVID-19 vaccine. General observations from the study: When two AZD1222 doses had been given, Spike-specific TCR breadth and depth rose.

Some clones are missing from TCRdb's copy, which holds only in-frame ones; the method was immunoSEQ multiplex PCR. The sample records 60,000 to 85,000 clones, roughly 84% being singletons. This clone came up once. No antigen is known for it. The same CDR3 arises from other DNA sequences in this sample as well. The sequences come from peripheral blood, collected 28 days after the second AZD1222 dose. The TCR originated in an adult who received the AZD1222 COVID-19 vaccine.

The CDR3 DNA follows: TGTGCCAGCAGCTTACTGAACACTGAAGCTTTCTTT. Protein product: CASSLLNTEAFF. The chain employs TRBV12-3 or TRBV12-4 and TRBJ1-1; unclear D gene. The CDR3 consists of 12 residues. Trimming shortened V by 6 bases and J by 0 bases, and 5 bases separated the two germline ends.